One sample yielded the 21 T cell receptor beta chains listed below, sequenced in a study of long-term antiretroviral therapy in people with HIV. Running of the v3.0 immunoSEQ assay took place at survey level. This table comes from immunoSEQ multiplex PCR, and its TCRdb copy is limited to in-frame clones, with some not included. Here the sample spans roughly 20,000 clones, around nine tenths being singletons. The sample in question was unsorted PBMCs, obtained 0.5 years after starting antiretroviral therapy. These receptors came from a man aged 35 to 55 with HIV.

This chain's CDR3 is CASSQGTGNDEQYF. CDR3 sequence (DNA): TGCGCCAGCAGCCAAGGGACAGGGAACGACGAGCAGTACTTC. The genes are TRBV4-3 and TRBJ2-7, with TRBD1 identical over 8 bases. This CDR3 contains 14 residues. V was pared by 1 base and J by 5 bases, with 4 bases of the junction left unmatched. Germline CDR1 and CDR2: LGHNA and YSLEER.

This clone was observed a single time. This chain joins TRBV6-1 and TRBJ2-3, with D tentatively TRBD2 (5 bases). The germline gives CDR1 MNHNS, CDR2 SASEGT. The CDR3 loop spans 15 amino acids. V gave up 3 bases and J gave up 2 bases, with 12 bases separating them. As DNA, the CDR3 is TGTGCCAGCAGTGAGCGGGTAGATACCACAGATACGCAGTATTTT. This sequence encodes CASSERVDTTDTQYF.

CDR3 sequence: CASSSKYRGPSQETQYF. The DNA for the CDR3 is TGTGCCAGCAGTTCGAAATACCGGGGCCCTTCCCAGGAGACCCAGTACTTC. The chain combines TRBV5-4 with TRBJ2-5, with D perhaps given as TRBD1 or TRBD2 (5 bases each). Trimming took 5 bases from V and 5 from J, leaving 25 bases between them. The CDR3 spans 17 residues. Germline V gene lookup returns CDR1 SGHNT and CDR2 YYREEE (reference sequence).

The V and J genes are TRBV6-1 and TRBJ2-7, with unresolved D. V was clipped by 0 bases and J by 3 bases, with 6 bases between them. The CDR3 is made up of 13 amino acids. Germline V CDR1 and CDR2: MNHNS, SASEGT. The CDR3 DNA follows: TGTGCCAGCAGTGAAGCGGTACACTACGAGCAGTACTTC. This translates into CASSEAVHYEQYF.

The chain has TRBV7-3 and TRBJ2-3, with TRBD1 identical over 9 bases. Per germline, CDR1 SGHTA and CDR2 FQGTGA. J gave up 4 bases and V 3 bases, and 5 bases lay outside the gene matches. This CDR3 has 15 residues. The CDR3 here is CASSFNDRGADTQYF. The CDR3 region has the DNA TGTGCCAGCAGCTTTAATGACAGGGGGGCAGATACGCAGTATTTT.

The chain is built from TRBV7-9 and TRBJ1-2; maybe TRBD1 (6 bases). V lost 5 bases, J lost 3 bases, and 16 bases lay in between. This CDR3 has 15 amino acids. CDR1 and CDR2 from the germline V gene are SEHNR and FQNEAQ (reference sequence). For the CDR3, the DNA is TGTGCCAGCAGCCAGATCGGACAGTTAGACTATGGCTACACCTTC. This gives the protein CASSQIGQLDYGYTF.

The chain has TRBV27 and TRBJ1-4; D uncertain. CDR3 length: 13 residues. Per germline, CDR1 MNHEY and CDR2 SMNVEV (reference sequence). The ends were cut back, 1 base at V and 8 bases at J, with 8 bases in the middle. The CDR3 spells CASSLYGGEKLFF. In DNA form, the CDR3 reads TGTGCCAGCAGTTTATATGGTGGGGAAAAACTGTTTTTT. The variable domain in full, with the rest retrieved from reference TRBV27 and TRBJ1-4, is EAQVTQNPRYLITVTGKKLTVTCSQNMNHEYMSWYRQDPGLGLRQIYYSMNVEVTDKGDVPEGYKVSRKEKRNFPLILESPSPNQTSLYFCASSLYGGEKLFFGSGTQLSVL.

CDR3 nucleotides: TGTGCCAGCAGCCAGACGGGATCCTGGGGCACTGAAGCTTTCTTT. As protein: CASSQTGSWGTEAFF. V usage is TRBV11-1 and J usage is TRBJ1-1; D is ambiguous. Between the trimmed V and J ends, which lost 5 bases and 4 bases, there was a span of 17 bases. The CDR3 is 15 residues long. Germline V gene lookup returns CDR1 SGHAT and CDR2 FQDESV (reference sequence).

The chain uses TRBV5-4 and TRBJ2-3; D is undetermined. Germline CDR1 and CDR2: SGHNT and YYREEE (reference sequence). The V gene lost 0 bases and the J gene lost 1 base, with 6 bases spanning the gap. This CDR3 has 14 amino acids. The CDR3 here is CASSLVPGTDTQYF. CDR3 bases: TGTGCCAGCAGCTTGGTTCCGGGCACAGATACGCAGTATTTT.

V is TRBV28 and J is TRBJ1-2; 7 positions match TRBD1. Trimming removed 1 base from V and 1 base from J; junction bases left unmatched: 6. Germline V gene lookup returns CDR1 MDHEN and CDR2 SYDVKM. This CDR3 has 16 residues. The chain's CDR3 is CASSLSSGQFNYGYTF. Here the CDR3 DNA reads TGTGCCAGCAGTTTATCCTCGGGACAGTTTAACTATGGCTACACCTTC.

This sequence joins TRBV6-5 and TRBJ1-2, with 9 bases fitting TRBD1. V lost 7 bases to trimming and J lost 4 bases; unmatched junction nucleotides: 7. CDR3 size: 14 residues. Germline V lookup: CDR1 MNHEY, CDR2 SVGAGI. The CDR3, as DNA: TGTGCCAGCAAGGGTATGGACAGGGGCTATGGCTACACCTTC. Protein: CASKGMDRGYGYTF.

The CDR3 protein is CASSVAPTGGTEAFF. CDR3 in DNA: TGTGCCAGCAGCGTAGCACCGACAGGGGGCACTGAAGCTTTCTTT. The V gene is TRBV9, the J gene TRBJ1-1, with 9 nucleotides matching TRBD1. The CDR3 sequence is 15 residues long. Germline values: CDR1 SGDLS, CDR2 YYNGEE. V lost 0 bases, J lost 4 bases, and 4 bases stayed unmatched.

The rearrangement links TRBV12-5 to TRBJ2-7; 7 nucleotides agree with TRBD2. J was trimmed by 0 bases and V by 5 bases; bases with no gene match: 10. CDR3 size: 16 residues. The germline V gene has CDR1 LGHNT and CDR2 FRNRAP. CDR3 residues: CASGTPAGTSSYEQYF. CDR3 coding DNA: TGTGCTAGTGGTACCCCAGCGGGAACGAGCTCCTACGAGCAGTACTTC.

This chain joins TRBV19 and TRBJ2-3; TRBD2 agrees at 7 bases. The ends lost 6 bases at V and 3 bases at J; junction bases unmatched: 6. The CDR3 runs to 14 residues. Per germline, CDR1 LNHDA and CDR2 SQIVND (reference sequence). CDR3 bases: TGTGCCAGTAGCCTGCTGGGGGGGACAGATACGCAGTATTTT. It codes for CASSLLGGTDTQYF.

The rearrangement links TRBV27 to TRBJ2-1; tentative D call: TRBD2 (7 bases). Germline CDR1 MNHEY, CDR2 SMNVEV (reference sequence). Trimming took 2 bases from V and 5 from J, leaving 13 bases between them. The CDR3 runs to 15 residues. CDR3 nucleotides: TGTGCCAGCAGTTTAGGGGGGGCGCTAAACAATGAGCAGTTCTTC. Translating gives CASSLGGALNNEQFF.

The genes are TRBV28 and TRBJ2-7; the D gene is possibly TRBD2 (5 bases). The CDR3 totals 16 residues. CDR1 and CDR2 (germline): MDHEN, SYDVKM. Between the trimmed V and J ends, which lost 2 bases and 1 base, there was a span of 15 bases. The CDR3 is CASSLPSGSASYEQYF. In nucleotides, the CDR3 is TGTGCCAGCAGTTTACCCAGCGGTAGCGCGTCCTACGAGCAGTACTTC.

The chain couples TRBV6-5 to TRBJ1-5, with 8 bases fitting TRBD1. The CDR3 spans 14 residues. V gave up 2 bases and J gave up 7 bases; unmatched junction bases: 4. CDR1 and CDR2 (germline): MNHEY, SVGAGI. CDR3 sequence: CASSYGQGVQPQHF. Written as DNA, the CDR3 is TGTGCCAGCAGTTACGGACAGGGTGTACAGCCCCAGCATTTT.

This chain links TRBV7-7 with TRBJ1-5; D not certain. V was shortened by 5 bases and J by 6 bases, with 11 bases between the two germline ends. CDR3 size: 13 residues. Germline lookup yields CDR1 SSHAT and CDR2 FNYEAQ (reference sequence). The CDR3 loop is CASSPDLTQPQHF. CDR3 nucleotides: TGTGCCAGCAGCCCCGATCTGACTCAGCCCCAGCATTTT.

The chain is built from TRBV7-3 and TRBJ2-3; the D gene is possibly TRBD2 (6 bases). V was pared by 4 bases and J by 0 bases, with 11 bases between. CDR3 length: 15 residues. CDR1 SGHTA and CDR2 FQGTGA come from the germline V gene. CDR3 bases: TGTGCCAGCAGCTCTGGGACTGGAAGCACAGATACGCAGTATTTT. Translated: CASSSGTGSTDTQYF.

The chain joins TRBV7-9 to TRBJ2-1; D is unresolved. V lost 3 bases and J lost 5, with 11 bases in between. CDR3 size: 14 residues. Germline V gene lookup returns CDR1 SEHNR and CDR2 FQNEAQ (reference sequence). The CDR3 DNA reads TGTGCCAGCAGCTTTAACCTACAAGACAATGAGCAGTTCTTC. This sequence encodes CASSFNLQDNEQFF.

V gene TRBV5-8 combines with J gene TRBJ2-6; D unresolved. Per germline, CDR1 SGHTS and CDR2 YDEGEE. The CDR3 is 15 amino acids. The ends were cut back, 4 bases at V and 1 base at J, with 9 bases in the middle. CDR3 residues: CASSLHISGANVLTF. DNA for the CDR3: TGTGCCAGCAGCCTCCACATTTCTGGGGCCAACGTCCTGACTTTC.